The source of this T cell receptor (beta chain) is a study of blood T cells in healthy people across ages. Study-wide findings and caveats: Older individuals had lower TCR beta diversity per million T cells (the decline was roughly linear). Fewer expanded clones and more diversity marked long-lived versus aged donors.

Then a second PCR, running about 6 to 11 cycles, was carried out with a sample-barcoded 5' primer and a J-beta primer mix. Tags on each cDNA molecule came from a template-switch adaptor with 12 random nucleotides. Each CDR3 protein gets one entry after TCRdb re-called the 5' RACE reads with MiXCR. The profile shows 780,000 or so distinct CDR3 sequences, roughly three fifths of them singletons. This CDR3 region has 14 residues. V dropped 0 bases and J dropped 2 bases, with 5 bases sitting between them. Germline values: CDR1 SEHNR, CDR2 FQNEAQ (reference sequence). As regards this clonotype: Its target is not known.

The clonotype originates from a man aged 40-49 years in good health. The sample consisted of blood. The chain links TRBV7-9 to TRBJ2-1, with D unresolved. CDR3 residues: CASSLATPYNEQFF. CDR3 DNA: TGTGCCAGCAGCTTAGCGACTCCCTACAATGAGCAGTTCTTC.